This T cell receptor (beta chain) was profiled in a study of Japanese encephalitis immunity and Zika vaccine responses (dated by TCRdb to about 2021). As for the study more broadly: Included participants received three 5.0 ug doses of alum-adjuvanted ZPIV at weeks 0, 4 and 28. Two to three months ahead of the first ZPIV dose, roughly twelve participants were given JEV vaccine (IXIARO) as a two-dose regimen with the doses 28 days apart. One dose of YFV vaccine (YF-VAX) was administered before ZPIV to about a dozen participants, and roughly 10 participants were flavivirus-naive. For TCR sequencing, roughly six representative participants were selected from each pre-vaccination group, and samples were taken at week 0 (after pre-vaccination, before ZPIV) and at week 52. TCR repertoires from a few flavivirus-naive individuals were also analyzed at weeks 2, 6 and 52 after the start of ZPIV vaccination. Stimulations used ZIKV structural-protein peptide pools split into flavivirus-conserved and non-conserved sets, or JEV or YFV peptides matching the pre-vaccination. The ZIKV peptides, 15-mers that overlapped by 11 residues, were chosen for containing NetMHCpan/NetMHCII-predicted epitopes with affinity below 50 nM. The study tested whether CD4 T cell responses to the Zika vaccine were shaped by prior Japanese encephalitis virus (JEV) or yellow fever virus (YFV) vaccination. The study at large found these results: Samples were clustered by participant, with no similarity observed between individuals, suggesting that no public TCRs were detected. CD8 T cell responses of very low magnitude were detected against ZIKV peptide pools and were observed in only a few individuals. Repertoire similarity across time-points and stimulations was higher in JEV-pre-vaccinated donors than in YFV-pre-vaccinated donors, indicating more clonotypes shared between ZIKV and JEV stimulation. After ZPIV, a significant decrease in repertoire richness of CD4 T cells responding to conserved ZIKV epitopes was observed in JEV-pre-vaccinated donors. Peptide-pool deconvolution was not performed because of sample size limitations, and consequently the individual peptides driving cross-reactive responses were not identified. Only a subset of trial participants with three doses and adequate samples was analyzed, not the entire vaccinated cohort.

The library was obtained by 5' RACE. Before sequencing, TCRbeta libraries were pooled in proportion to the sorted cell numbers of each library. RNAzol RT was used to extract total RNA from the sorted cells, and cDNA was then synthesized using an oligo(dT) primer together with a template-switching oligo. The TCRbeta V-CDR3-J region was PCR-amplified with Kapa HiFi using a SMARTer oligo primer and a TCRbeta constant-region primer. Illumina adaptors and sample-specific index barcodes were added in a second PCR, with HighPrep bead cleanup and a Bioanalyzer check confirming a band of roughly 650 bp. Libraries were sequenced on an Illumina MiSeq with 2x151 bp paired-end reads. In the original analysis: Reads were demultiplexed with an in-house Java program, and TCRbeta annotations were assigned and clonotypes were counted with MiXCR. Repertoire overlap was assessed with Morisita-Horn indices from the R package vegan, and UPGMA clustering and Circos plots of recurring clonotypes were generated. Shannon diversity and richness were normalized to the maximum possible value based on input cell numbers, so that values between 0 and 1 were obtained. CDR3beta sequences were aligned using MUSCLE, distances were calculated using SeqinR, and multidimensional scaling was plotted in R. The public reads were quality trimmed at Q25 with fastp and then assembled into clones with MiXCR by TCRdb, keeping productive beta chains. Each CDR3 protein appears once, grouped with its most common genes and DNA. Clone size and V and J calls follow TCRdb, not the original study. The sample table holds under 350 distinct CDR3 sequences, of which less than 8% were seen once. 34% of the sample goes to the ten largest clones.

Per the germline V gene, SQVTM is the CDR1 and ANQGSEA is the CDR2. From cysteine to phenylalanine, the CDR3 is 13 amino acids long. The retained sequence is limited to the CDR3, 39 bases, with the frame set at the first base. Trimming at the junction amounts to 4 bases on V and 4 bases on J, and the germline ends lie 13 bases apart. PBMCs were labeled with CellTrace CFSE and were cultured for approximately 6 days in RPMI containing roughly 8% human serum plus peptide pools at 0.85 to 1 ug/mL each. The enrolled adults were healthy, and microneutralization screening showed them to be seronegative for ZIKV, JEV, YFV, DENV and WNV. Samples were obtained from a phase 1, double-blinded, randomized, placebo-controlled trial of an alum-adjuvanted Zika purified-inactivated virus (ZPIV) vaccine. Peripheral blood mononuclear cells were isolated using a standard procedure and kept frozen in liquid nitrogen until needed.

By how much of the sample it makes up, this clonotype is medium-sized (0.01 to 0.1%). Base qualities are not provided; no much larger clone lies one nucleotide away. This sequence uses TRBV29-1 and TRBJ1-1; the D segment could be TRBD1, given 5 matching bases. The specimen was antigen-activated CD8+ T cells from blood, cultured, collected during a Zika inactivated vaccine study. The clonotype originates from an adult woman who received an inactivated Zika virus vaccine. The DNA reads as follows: TGCAGCGTTGCGGGGGGGTGGATCACTGAAGCTTTCTTT. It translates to CSVAGGWITEAFF.